The entry that follows covers one TCR beta chain sequence. What it binds is not known. TRB cDNA was prepared as libraries by UMI-labeled 5' RACE. Reprocessing the 5' RACE reads, TCRdb reports a single entry for every CDR3 protein and omits DNA. This table lists approximately 59,000 distinct CDR3 sequences. The CDR3 is made up of 16 amino acids. Germline V gene data show CDR1 as MDHEN and CDR2 as SYDVKM. The entry originates in a study of CXCR3-negative and CXCR3-positive naive CD8 T cells. General study points: CXCR3-positive naive cells carried more hydrophobic TRB CDR3s than CXCR3-negative ones.

The sequence derives from a human donor in good health. Some clones in this sample may be carry-over from other donors' samples. Sequencing used naive CXCR3+ CD8+ T cells from blood. Subset denoted: CD45RO-CCR7+CD27+CD95- naive CD8+ T cells expressing CXCR3 (TNR3+). V gene TRBV28 combines with J gene TRBJ2-2; the D call from TCRdb, TRBD2, cannot be confirmed without DNA. CDR3: CASSAVPGMTTGELFF.